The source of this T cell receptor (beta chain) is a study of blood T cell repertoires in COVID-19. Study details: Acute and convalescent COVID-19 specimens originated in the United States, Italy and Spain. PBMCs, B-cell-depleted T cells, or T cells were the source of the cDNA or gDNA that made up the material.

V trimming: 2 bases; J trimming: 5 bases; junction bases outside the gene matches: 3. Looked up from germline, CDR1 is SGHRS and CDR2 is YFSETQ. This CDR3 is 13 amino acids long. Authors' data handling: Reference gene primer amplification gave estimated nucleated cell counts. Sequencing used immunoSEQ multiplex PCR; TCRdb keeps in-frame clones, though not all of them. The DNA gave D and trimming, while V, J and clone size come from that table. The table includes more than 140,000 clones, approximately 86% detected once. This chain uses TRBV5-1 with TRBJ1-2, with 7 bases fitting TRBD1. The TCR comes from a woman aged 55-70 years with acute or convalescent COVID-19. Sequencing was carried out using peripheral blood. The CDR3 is CASSLGTDYGYTF. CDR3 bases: TGCGCCAGCAGCTTAGGGACAGATTATGGCTACACCTTC.